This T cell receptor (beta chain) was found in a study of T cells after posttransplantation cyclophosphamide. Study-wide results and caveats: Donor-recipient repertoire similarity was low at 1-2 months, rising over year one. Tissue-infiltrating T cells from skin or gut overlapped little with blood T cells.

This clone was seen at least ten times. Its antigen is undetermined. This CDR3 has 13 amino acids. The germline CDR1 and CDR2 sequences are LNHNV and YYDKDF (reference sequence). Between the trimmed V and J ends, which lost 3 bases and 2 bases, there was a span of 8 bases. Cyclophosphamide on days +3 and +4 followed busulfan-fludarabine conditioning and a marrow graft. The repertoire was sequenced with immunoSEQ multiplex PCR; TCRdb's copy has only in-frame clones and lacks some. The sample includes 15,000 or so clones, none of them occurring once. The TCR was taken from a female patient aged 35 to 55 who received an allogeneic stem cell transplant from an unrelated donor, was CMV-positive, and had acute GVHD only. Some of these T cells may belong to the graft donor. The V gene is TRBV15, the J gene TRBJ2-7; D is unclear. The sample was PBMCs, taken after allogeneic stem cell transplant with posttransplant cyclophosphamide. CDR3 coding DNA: TGTGCCACCAGCAGGAGTAGAACCTACGAGCAGTACTTC. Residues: CATSRSRTYEQYF.